Listed below are T cell receptor beta chains from one sample, sequenced in a study of blood T cell repertoires in COVID-19. TCRdb's table, derived via immunoSEQ multiplex PCR, lists solely in-frame clones and lacks some. Here the sample spans approximately 100,000 clones, 75% to 90% being singletons. The sample consisted of peripheral blood. The receptors shown here come from a woman older than 75 with active COVID-19. The CDR3 runs from the conserved cysteine through the conserved F or W. A D gene is named only where the DNA matches it firmly. The size field is filled for only some rows; it gives once, few, many or a size class.

v_gene	abundance	d_gene	j_gene	CDR3nt	CDR3aa
TRBV10-3	.	.	TRBJ2-3	TGTGCCATCAGTGAGGGGGCAACAGATACGCAGTATTTT	CAISEGATDTQYF
TRBV30	once	TRBD1	TRBJ2-7	TGCTCAGGGGCACCAGGGGGAAACGAGCAGTACTTC	CSGAPGGNEQYF
TRBV28	.	TRBD1	TRBJ1-2	TGTGCCAGCAGCCGGAGGACAGGTCGAGTCTATGGCTACACCTTC	CASSRRTGRVYGYTF
TRBV11-3	.	TRBD1	TRBJ1-1	TGTGCCAGCAGCTTTAACAGGGGCACTGAAGCTTTCTTT	CASSFNRGTEAFF
TRBV29-1	.	.	TRBJ2-1	TGCAGCGTGGGGGCGCCCTACAATGAGCAGTTCTTC	CSVGAPYNEQFF
TRBV15	.	TRBD2	TRBJ2-5	TGTGCCACCAGCAGAAATACGGGCGGGGGGGAGACCCAGTACTTC	CATSRNTGGGETQYF
TRBV6-2/TRBV6-3	.	.	TRBJ2-7	TGTGCCAGCAGTTTAAACCAGGGACATTACTCCTACGAGCAGTACTTC	CASSLNQGHYSYEQYF
TRBV12-3/TRBV12-4	.	.	TRBJ2-3	TGTGCCAGCAGCTCTAGCACAGATACGCAGTATTTT	CASSSSTDTQYF
TRBV10-2	.	.	TRBJ2-2	TGCGCCAGCAGTCAGACACCAACCGGGGAGCTGTTTTTT	CASSQTPTGELFF
TRBV28	.	.	TRBJ1-2	TGTGCCAGCAGTTCAGCCCCACACGCTAGCGGCTACACCTTC	CASSSAPHASGYTF
TRBV4-1	.	TRBD1	TRBJ2-1	TGCGCCAGCAGCCCGGATCGGGACAGGGGTCGACATGAGCAGTTCTTC	CASSPDRDRGRHEQFF
TRBV7-2	.	.	TRBJ2-3	TGTGCCAGCAGCTTATACCGGCGGGGCACAGATACGCAGTATTTT	CASSLYRRGTDTQYF
TRBV7-2	.	TRBD1	TRBJ2-7	TGTGCCAGCAGCCCGAGGGGCGGACAGGGGGCGCGCGAGCAGTACTTC	CASSPRGGQGAREQYF
TRBV28	.	.	TRBJ2-7	TGTGCCAGCAGTTTAGGTGGGGGCGGGAGCCCGTTGGAGCAGTACTTC	CASSLGGGGSPLEQYF
TRBV5-4	.	TRBD2	TRBJ2-1	TGTGCCAGCAGCTCGACTAGCGGGACCTACAATGAGCAGTTCTTC	CASSSTSGTYNEQFF
TRBV5-4	.	TRBD1	TRBJ1-6	TGTGCCAGCAGCTCAGGACAGGGGCAGGGCTCACCCCTCCACTTT	CASSSGQGQGSPLHF
TRBV5-5	once	.	TRBJ2-7	TGTGCCAGCAGCCTCGACAGGTTCGCCTACGAGCAGTACTTC	CASSLDRFAYEQYF
TRBV29-1	.	TRBD1	TRBJ2-7	TGCAGCGTTGCAGGGGGCACTTACGAGCAGTACTTC	CSVAGGTYEQYF
TRBV18	.	.	TRBJ2-1	TGTGCCAGCTCACCGGTAGTGAGGGCCATCGACAATGAGCAGTTCTTC	CASSPVVRAIDNEQFF
TRBV28	.	.	TRBJ2-7	TGTGCCAGCAGTTTATTAGAGCCCTACGAGCAGTACTTC	CASSLLEPYEQYF
TRBV28	.	TRBD1	TRBJ1-2	TGTGCCACCCCCGGGACAGGGGCGCATGGCTACACCTTC	CATPGTGAHGYTF
TRBV18	.	.	TRBJ1-4	TGTGCCAGCTCTCCCACAGGGCCGGGTGAAAAACTGTTTTTT	CASSPTGPGEKLFF
TRBV10-3	.	.	TRBJ2-1	TGTGCCATCAGTGATGAGAGACTAGGAGATGAGCAGTTCTTC	CAISDERLGDEQFF